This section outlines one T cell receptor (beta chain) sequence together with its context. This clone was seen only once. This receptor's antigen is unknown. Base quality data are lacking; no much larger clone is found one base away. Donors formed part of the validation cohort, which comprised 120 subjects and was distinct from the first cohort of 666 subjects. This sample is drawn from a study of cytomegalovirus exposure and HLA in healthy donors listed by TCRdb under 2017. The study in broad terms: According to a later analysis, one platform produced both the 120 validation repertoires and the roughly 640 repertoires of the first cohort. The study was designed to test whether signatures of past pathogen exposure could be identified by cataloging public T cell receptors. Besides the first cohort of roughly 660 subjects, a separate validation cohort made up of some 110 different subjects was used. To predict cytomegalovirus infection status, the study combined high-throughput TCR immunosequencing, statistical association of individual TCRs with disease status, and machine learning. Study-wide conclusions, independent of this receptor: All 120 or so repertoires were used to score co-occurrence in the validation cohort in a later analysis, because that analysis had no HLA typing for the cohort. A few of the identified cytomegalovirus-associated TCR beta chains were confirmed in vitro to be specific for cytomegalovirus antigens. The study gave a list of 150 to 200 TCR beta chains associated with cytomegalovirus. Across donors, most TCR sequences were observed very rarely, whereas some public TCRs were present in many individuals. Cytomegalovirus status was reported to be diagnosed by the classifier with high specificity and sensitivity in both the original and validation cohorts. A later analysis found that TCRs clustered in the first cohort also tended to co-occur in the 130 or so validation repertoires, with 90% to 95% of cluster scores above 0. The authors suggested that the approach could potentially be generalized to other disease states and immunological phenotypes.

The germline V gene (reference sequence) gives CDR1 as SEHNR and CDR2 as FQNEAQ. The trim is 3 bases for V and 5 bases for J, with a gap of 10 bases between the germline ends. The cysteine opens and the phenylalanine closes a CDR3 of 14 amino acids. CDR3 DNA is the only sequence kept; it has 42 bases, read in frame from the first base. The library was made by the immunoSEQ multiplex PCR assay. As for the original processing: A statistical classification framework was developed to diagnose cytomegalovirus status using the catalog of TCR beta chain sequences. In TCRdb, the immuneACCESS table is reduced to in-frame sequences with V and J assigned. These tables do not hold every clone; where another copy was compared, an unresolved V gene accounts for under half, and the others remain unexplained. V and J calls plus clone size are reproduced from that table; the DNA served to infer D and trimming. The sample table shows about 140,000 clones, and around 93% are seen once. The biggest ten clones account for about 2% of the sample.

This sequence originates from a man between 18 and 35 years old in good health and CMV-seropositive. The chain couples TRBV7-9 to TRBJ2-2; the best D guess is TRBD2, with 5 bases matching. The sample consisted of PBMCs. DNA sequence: TGTGCCAGCAGCTTGGGCAGGAGGACCGGGGAGCTGTTTTTT. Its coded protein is CASSLGRRTGELFF.